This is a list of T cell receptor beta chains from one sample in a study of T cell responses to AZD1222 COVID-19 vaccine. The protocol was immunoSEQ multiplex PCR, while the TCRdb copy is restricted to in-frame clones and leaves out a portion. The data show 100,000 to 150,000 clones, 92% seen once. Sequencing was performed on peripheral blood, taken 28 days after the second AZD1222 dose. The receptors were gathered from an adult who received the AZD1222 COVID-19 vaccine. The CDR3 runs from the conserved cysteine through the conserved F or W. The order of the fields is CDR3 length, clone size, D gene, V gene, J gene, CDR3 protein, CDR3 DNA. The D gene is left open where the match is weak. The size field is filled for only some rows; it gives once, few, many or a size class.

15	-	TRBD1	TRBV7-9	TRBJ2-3	CASSLDRGGGDTQYF	TGTGCCAGCAGCTTAGACAGGGGTGGGGGAGATACGCAGTATTTT
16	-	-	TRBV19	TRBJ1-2	CASSQPGRRIVLGYTF	TGTGCCAGTAGTCAACCGGGACGGAGGATAGTCTTGGGCTACACCTTC
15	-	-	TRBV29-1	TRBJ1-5	CSVSDTGGGNQPQHF	TGCAGCGTGTCCGACACGGGGGGCGGCAATCAGCCCCAGCATTTT
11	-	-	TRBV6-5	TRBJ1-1	CASGRNTEAFF	TGTGCCAGCGGCAGGAACACTGAAGCTTTCTTT
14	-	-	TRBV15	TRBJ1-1	CATSKRVTNTEAFF	TGTGCCACCAGTAAACGGGTTACGAACACTGAAGCTTTCTTT
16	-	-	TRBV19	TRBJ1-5	CASSNPPGAPNQPQHF	TGTGCCAGTAGTAACCCCCCGGGCGCCCCGAATCAGCCCCAGCATTTT
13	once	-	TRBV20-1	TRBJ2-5	CSASWAGKETQYF	TGCAGTGCTAGTTGGGCGGGGAAAGAGACCCAGTACTTC
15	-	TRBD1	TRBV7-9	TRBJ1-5	CASSPGQGKIQPQHF	TGTGCCAGCAGTCCCGGACAGGGGAAGATTCAGCCCCAGCATTTT
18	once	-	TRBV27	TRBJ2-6	CASSPRQIVPSGANVLTF	TGTGCCAGCAGTCCCCGACAGATTGTGCCGTCTGGGGCCAACGTCCTGACTTTC
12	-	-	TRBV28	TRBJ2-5	CASSSSAETQYF	TGTGCCAGCAGTTCGAGCGCGGAGACCCAGTACTTC
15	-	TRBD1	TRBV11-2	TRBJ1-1	CASRGWGQGNTEAFF	TGTGCCAGCAGGGGGTGGGGACAGGGGAACACTGAAGCTTTCTTT
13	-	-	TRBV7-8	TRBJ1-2	CASSWAGNYGYTF	TGTGCCAGCAGCTGGGCGGGAAACTATGGCTACACCTTC
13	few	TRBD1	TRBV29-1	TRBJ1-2	CSVRDRANYGYTF	TGCAGCGTTAGGGACAGGGCTAACTATGGCTACACCTTC
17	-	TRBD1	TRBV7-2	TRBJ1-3	CASSPGFGGTGGNTIYF	TGTGCCAGCAGTCCTGGATTTGGGGGGACAGGAGGAAACACCATATATTTT
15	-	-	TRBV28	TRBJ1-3	CASSLGPGAGNTIYF	TGTGCCAGCAGTTTAGGTCCAGGGGCTGGAAACACCATATATTTT
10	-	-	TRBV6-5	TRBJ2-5	CASGPFGQYF	TGTGCCAGCGGCCCCTTCGGCCAGTACTTC
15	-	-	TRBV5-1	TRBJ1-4	CASSSNLATNEKLFF	TGCGCCAGCAGCTCTAATCTTGCAACTAATGAAAAACTGTTTTTT
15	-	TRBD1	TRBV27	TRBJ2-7	CASSLRTGLYTSQYF	TGTGCCAGCAGTTTAAGGACAGGACTCTATACGAGTCAGTACTTC
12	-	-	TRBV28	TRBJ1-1	CASSLITEQAFF	TGTGCCAGCAGTTTAATTACAGAGCAGGCTTTCTTT
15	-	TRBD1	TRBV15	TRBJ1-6	CATSRGTGGLSPLHF	TGTGCCACCAGCAGAGGGACAGGGGGTCTGTCACCCCTCCACTTT
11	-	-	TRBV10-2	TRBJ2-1	CASSDVREQFF	TGCGCCAGCAGTGACGTCCGAGAGCAGTTCTTC
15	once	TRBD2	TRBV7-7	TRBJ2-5	CASSLTTSGGHAQYF	TGTGCTAGCAGCTTAACGACTAGCGGGGGACACGCCCAGTACTTC
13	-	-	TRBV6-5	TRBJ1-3	CASSQGTGNTIYF	TGTGCCAGCAGTCAGGGAACTGGAAACACCATATATTTT
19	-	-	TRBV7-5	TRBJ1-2	CARSLARSMQQPGGYGYTF	TGTGCCAGAAGCTTAGCTCGATCGATGCAGCAACCTGGGGGATATGGCTACACCTTC
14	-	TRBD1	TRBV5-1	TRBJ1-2	CASSFLQGDYGYTF	TGCGCCAGCAGCTTTTTACAGGGGGACTATGGCTACACCTTC
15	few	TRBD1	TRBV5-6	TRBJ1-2	CASSLSGGAYYGYTF	TGTGCCAGCAGCTTGTCAGGGGGCGCCTACTATGGCTACACCTTC
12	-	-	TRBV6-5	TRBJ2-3	CASRAVSDTQYF	TGTGCCAGCCGGGCCGTTTCAGATACGCAGTATTTT
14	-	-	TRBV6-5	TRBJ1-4	CAVPRVVGNEKLFF	TGTGCCGTCCCGCGGGTGGTCGGTAATGAAAAACTGTTTTTT
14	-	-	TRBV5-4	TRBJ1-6	CASSHDRNNSPLHF	TGTGCCAGCAGCCACGACAGAAATAATTCACCCCTCCACTTT
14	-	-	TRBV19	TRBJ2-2	CASSIFGNTGELFF	TGTGCCAGTAGTATCTTCGGAAACACCGGGGAGCTGTTTTTT
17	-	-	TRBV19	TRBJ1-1	CASRGGQKGSWNTEAFF	TGTGCCAGTAGAGGGGGGCAGAAGGGTTCGTGGAACACTGAAGCTTTCTTT
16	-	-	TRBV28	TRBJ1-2	CASTIGGGGNSYGYTF	TGTGCCAGCACCATTGGGGGGGGCGGAAACTCCTATGGCTACACCTTC
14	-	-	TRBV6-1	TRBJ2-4	CASSEVGGKNIQYF	TGTGCCAGCAGTGAAGTTGGGGGCAAAAACATTCAGTACTTC
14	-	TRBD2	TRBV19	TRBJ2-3	CASSPETSLTTQYF	TGTGCCAGTAGCCCTGAGACTAGCCTCACTACGCAGTATTTT
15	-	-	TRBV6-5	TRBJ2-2	CASRRWQLKAGELFF	TGTGCCAGCCGCCGTTGGCAGTTGAAAGCCGGGGAGCTGTTTTTT
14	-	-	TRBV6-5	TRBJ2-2	CANERYGRVGELFF	TGTGCCAACGAGAGATATGGAAGGGTGGGGGAGCTGTTTTTT
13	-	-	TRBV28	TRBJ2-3	CASTHPGADTQYF	TGTGCCAGCACCCACCCGGGTGCCGATACGCAGTATTTT
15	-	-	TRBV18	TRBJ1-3	CASSPPAYSGNTIYF	TGTGCCAGCTCACCACCGGCTTACTCTGGAAACACCATATATTTT
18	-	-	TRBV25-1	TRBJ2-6	CASSESPGRSSGANVLTF	TGTGCCAGCAGTGAATCTCCGGGACGGAGCTCTGGGGCCAACGTCCTGACTTTC
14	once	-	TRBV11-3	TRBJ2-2	CASSLTGTTGELFF	TGTGCCAGCAGCTTAACAGGGACCACCGGGGAGCTGTTTTTT
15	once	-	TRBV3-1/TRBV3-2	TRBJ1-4	CASSQGVGGNEKLFF	TGTGCCAGCAGCCAAGGTGTGGGCGGGAATGAAAAACTGTTTTTT
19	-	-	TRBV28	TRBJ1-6	CASSLSGEAKWGNNSPLHF	TGTGCCAGCAGTTTATCAGGGGAGGCAAAATGGGGAAATAATTCACCCCTCCACTTT
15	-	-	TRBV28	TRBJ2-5	CASSSLNGGKETQYF	TGTGCCAGCAGTTCACTAAACGGGGGTAAAGAGACCCAGTACTTC
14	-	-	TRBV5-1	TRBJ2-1	CASSFGRDNNEQFF	TGCGCCAGCAGCTTCGGTCGAGACAACAATGAGCAGTTCTTC
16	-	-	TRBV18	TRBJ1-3	CASSTGGQLSGNTIYF	TGTGCCAGCTCAACGGGAGGACAGCTCTCTGGAAACACCATATATTTT
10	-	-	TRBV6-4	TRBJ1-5	CASMGQPQHF	TGTGCCAGCATGGGTCAGCCCCAGCATTTT
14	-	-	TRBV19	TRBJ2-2	CASARGTNTGELFF	TGTGCCAGCGCCCGGGGTACGAACACCGGGGAGCTGTTTTTT
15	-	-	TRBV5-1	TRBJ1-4	CASSWVGATNEKLFF	TGCGCCAGCAGTTGGGTTGGAGCAACTAATGAAAAACTGTTTTTT
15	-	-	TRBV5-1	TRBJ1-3	CASSLDQGTGNTIYF	TGCGCCAGCAGCTTGGACCAGGGAACTGGAAACACCATATATTTT
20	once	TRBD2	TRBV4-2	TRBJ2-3	CASSQRGSFGGAVYTDTQYF	TGTGCCAGCAGTCAAAGGGGAAGCTTCGGGGGGGCTGTCTACACAGATACGCAGTATTTT
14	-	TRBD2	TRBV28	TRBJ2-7	CASNKAGPPYEQYF	TGTGCCAGCAATAAAGCGGGGCCTCCCTACGAGCAGTACTTC
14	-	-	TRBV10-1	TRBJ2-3	CASSREKCTDTQYF	TGCGCCAGCAGTCGGGAGAAATGCACAGATACGCAGTATTTT
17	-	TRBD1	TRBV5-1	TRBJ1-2	CASRRVYRGLENYGYTF	TGCGCCAGCAGGAGAGTTTACAGGGGCTTGGAGAACTATGGCTACACCTTC
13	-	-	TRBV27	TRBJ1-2	CASRGHLNHGYTF	TGTGCCAGCAGAGGGCACCTTAATCATGGCTACACCTTC
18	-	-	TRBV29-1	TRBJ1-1	CSVEPGDGTPRADTEAFF	TGCAGCGTTGAACCGGGAGACGGGACCCCCCGTGCGGACACTGAAGCTTTCTTT